One and the same sample provided the 32 T cell receptor beta chains below, sequenced in a study of T cell responses to AZD1222 COVID-19 vaccine (dated by TCRdb to the early 2020s). According to the study, the label for this sample's time point signals: about 28 days (+/-7) after the second vaccine dose. Receptors were amplified or captured by the immunoSEQ multiplex PCR assay. Entries here come from immuneACCESS through TCRdb and include only in-frame sequences with V and J called. Some clones fail to appear in such tables; in the studies checked, an unresolved V gene covers under half of the shortfall, and the cause of the remainder is unknown. This sample holds fewer than 120,000 clones; less than 95% were observed only once. The top ten constitute 2.9% of the sample. Sequenced material: peripheral blood, taken 28 days after the second AZD1222 dose. The receptors were gathered from an adult who received the AZD1222 COVID-19 vaccine.

This chain uses TRBV27 with TRBJ1-2; tentatively, D is TRBD1 (6 bases). Germline values: CDR1 MNHEY, CDR2 SMNVEV (reference sequence). The CDR3 is 13 amino acids. Deletions cut 5 bases from V and 4 bases from J, with 11 bases between. CDR3 in amino acids: CASSTTGFYGYTF. DNA of the CDR3: TGTGCCAGCAGTACAACAGGGTTCTATGGCTACACCTTC.

This clone was observed once. This chain uses TRBV10-2 with TRBJ1-1; D may be TRBD1 (5 bases). This CDR3 region has 11 residues. V dropped 6 bases and J dropped 3 bases, with 5 bases sitting between them. CDR1 WSHSY and CDR2 SAAADI come from the germline V gene. The CDR3 nucleotides are TGCGCCAGCAGACAGGACACTGAAGCTTTCTTT. It encodes CASRQDTEAFF.

The chain joins TRBV7-7 to TRBJ2-7; 7 nucleotides line up with TRBD1. Trimming cost V 5 bases and J 5 bases; bases outside gene matches: 15. Per germline, CDR1 SSHAT and CDR2 FNYEAQ (reference sequence). The CDR3 length is 16 residues. The DNA for the CDR3 is TGTGCCAGCAGCCACACTTGGGACAGCCCTGAGGACGAGCAGTACTTC. Its translation is CASSHTWDSPEDEQYF.

The V gene is TRBV3-1 (or the pseudogene TRBV3-2), the J gene TRBJ1-3, with no clear D. This CDR3 is built from 16 residues. The V end was cut by 1 base, the J end by 0 bases, with 10 bases between. Per the germline V gene, CDR1 is LGHDT and CDR2 is YNNKEL (reference sequence). CDR3 sequence: CASSQVGRASGNTIYF. The CDR3 DNA reads TGTGCCAGCAGCCAAGTAGGCCGGGCCTCTGGAAACACCATATATTTT.

In its sample, this clone was seen a few times. The chain couples TRBV15 to TRBJ2-3, with D perhaps TRBD2 (5 bases). CDR1 LNHNV and CDR2 YYDKDF come from the germline V gene (reference sequence). Trimming removed 1 base at V and 8 bases at J, with 10 bases between. The CDR3 contains 13 residues. This chain's CDR3 is CATSRVPSGTQYF. The CDR3, as DNA: TGTGCCACCAGCAGAGTCCCAAGCGGTACGCAGTATTTT.

This clone was observed a few times. The chain links TRBV4-1 to TRBJ2-7, with 8 bases lining up with TRBD1. V trimming: 4 bases; J trimming: 3 bases; junction bases outside the gene matches: 8. This CDR3 contains 15 residues. CDR1 is MGHRA and CDR2 is YSYEKL in the germline V gene. The CDR3 protein is CASSLLPGTGYEQYF. CDR3 DNA: TGCGCCAGCAGCCTTCTACCAGGGACAGGCTACGAGCAGTACTTC.

The gene calls are TRBV19 and TRBJ2-3, with 8 bases matching TRBD1. Per the germline V gene, CDR1 is LNHDA and CDR2 is SQIVND (reference sequence). This CDR3 has 15 amino acids. V lost 5 bases, J lost 3 bases, and 7 bases stayed unmatched. CDR3 nucleotide sequence: TGTGCCAGTAGTCCCAGGACAGGGAAGACAGATACGCAGTATTTT. Translation gives CASSPRTGKTDTQYF.

This chain uses TRBV3-1 (or the pseudogene TRBV3-2) with TRBJ1-1; 10 bases fit TRBD1. J lost 5 bases, V lost 5 bases, and 5 bases had no gene match. The germline CDR1 and CDR2 sequences are LGHDT and YNNKEL (reference sequence). The CDR3 contains 14 residues. The CDR3 DNA reads TGTGCCAGCAGCTTCTCGGACAGGGGGACTGAAGCTTTCTTT. As protein: CASSFSDRGTEAFF.

V and J are TRBV14 and TRBJ2-7, with D possibly being TRBD2 (6 bases). Germline V gene data show CDR1 as SGHDN and CDR2 as FVKESK. The CDR3 extends over 13 amino acids. Deletions cut 2 bases from V and 3 bases from J, with 8 bases between. The CDR3 DNA sequence: TGTGCCAGCAGCCAAATCGGGAGCTACGAGCAGTACTTC. It yields the protein CASSQIGSYEQYF.

The chain has TRBV30 and TRBJ1-1; perhaps TRBD1 as D (6 bases). The CDR3 consists of 13 residues. Germline V gene sequence: CDR1 GTSNPN, CDR2 SVGIG (reference sequence). V lost 4 bases and J 4 bases, leaving 13 bases between the germline ends. The CDR3 DNA is TGTGCCTGGATCGTGCGAGGGGGCACTGAAGCTTTCTTT. It yields the protein CAWIVRGGTEAFF.

The genes are TRBV5-5 and TRBJ1-2; unclear D gene. Trimming left V 6 bases short and J 7 bases short, with 19 bases between. Germline-derived CDR1 and CDR2 are SGHKS and YYEKEE (reference sequence). The CDR3 contains 14 residues. For the CDR3, the DNA is TGTGCCAGCACCCCAGTAAGTTCCCTCCTTGGCTACACCTTC. It codes for CASTPVSSLLGYTF.

The chain couples TRBV11-2 to TRBJ1-2; tentatively, D is TRBD1 (6 bases). V was shortened by 10 bases and J by 6 bases, with 15 bases between the two germline ends. Germline assignment: CDR1 SGHAT and CDR2 FQNNGV. This CDR3 has 12 residues. The chain's CDR3 is CAIQDRFDGYTF. CDR3 in DNA: TGTGCCATCCAAGACAGGTTTGATGGCTACACCTTC.

The CDR3 loop is CAISLGRGGGSYEQYF. CDR3 coding DNA: TGTGCCATCAGCCTCGGACGGGGCGGCGGATCCTACGAGCAGTACTTC. V and J are TRBV10-3 and TRBJ2-7, with D possibly called TRBD1 or TRBD2 (5 bases each). V was cut by 6 bases and J by 1 base, with 19 bases left in between. The CDR3 is made up of 16 amino acids. Germline V gives CDR1 ENHRY, CDR2 SYGVKD.

The J gene is TRBJ1-2, the V gene TRBV5-1; D might be TRBD1 (6 bases). The CDR3 has 16 residues. V was trimmed by 1 base and J by 8 bases, leaving 21 bases between them. CDR1 SGHRS and CDR2 YFSETQ come from the germline V gene. The CDR3 region is CASSLNTGARNAGYTF. The CDR3, as DNA: TGCGCCAGCAGCTTGAATACGGGGGCCCGCAATGCGGGCTACACCTTC.

The rearrangement uses TRBV25-1 and TRBJ2-1; 8 bases agree with TRBD2. Germline V gene sequence: CDR1 MGHDK, CDR2 SYGVNS. V was pared by 5 bases and J by 3 bases, with 15 bases of the junction left unmatched. This CDR3 comprises 18 residues. CDR3 residues: CASSQASGAGGGYNEQFF. The DNA for the CDR3 is TGTGCCAGCAGTCAGGCTTCTGGGGCGGGAGGTGGCTACAATGAGCAGTTCTTC.

This chain connects TRBV5-4 to TRBJ1-6; 9 bases line up with TRBD1. After removal of 0 bases from V and 7 bases from J, the junction contained 5 bases not matched to a gene. The CDR3 contains 16 residues. The germline V gene encodes CDR1 SGHNT and CDR2 YYREEE (reference sequence). CDR3 in DNA: TGTGCCAGCAGCTTGGGGTTCGGACAGGGGAATTCACCCCTCCACTTT. Amino acids: CASSLGFGQGNSPLHF.

The CDR3 bases are TGTGCCAGCAGCGTTGGTAAGGGACAGGGGAGTTATTCACCCCTCCACTTT. This sequence encodes CASSVGKGQGSYSPLHF. This sequence joins TRBV9 and TRBJ1-6, with 10 bases fitting TRBD1. The trim removed 2 bases at V and 8 bases at J, leaving 10 bases unmatched. Germline V gene sequence: CDR1 SGDLS, CDR2 YYNGEE. The CDR3 sequence is 17 residues long.

The chain couples TRBV7-2 to TRBJ1-6; no clear D gene. CDR1 is SGHTA, CDR2 FQGNSA, per germline. CDR3 length: 16 amino acids. Trimming took off 1 base at V and 9 bases at J, with 16 bases between the two ends. The CDR3 spells CASSLVANSAGSPLHF. The CDR3 DNA is TGTGCCAGCAGCTTAGTAGCCAACTCCGCGGGTTCACCCCTCCACTTT. Based on the CDR3 plus reference TRBV7-2 and TRBJ1-6, the full variable domain is GAGVSQSPSNKVTEKGKDVELRCDPISGHTALYWYRQSLGQGLEFLIYFQGNSAPDKSGLPSDRFSAERTGGSVSTLTIQRTQQEDSAVYLCASSLVANSAGSPLHFGNGTRLTVT.

This clone was picked up one time. V usage is TRBV27 and J usage is TRBJ1-5; a weak D match, TRBD1 (6 bases). V gave up 4 bases and J gave up 6 bases, with 13 bases separating them. Germline V gives CDR1 MNHEY, CDR2 SMNVEV (reference sequence). The CDR3 runs 14 residues. CDR3 amino acids: CASSSNRVPQPQHF. In nucleotides, the CDR3 is TGTGCCAGCAGTTCGAACAGGGTCCCTCAGCCCCAGCATTTT.

The chain uses TRBV4-1 and TRBJ2-7; 10 bases are a match to TRBD1. This CDR3 contains 16 residues. Germline CDR1 MGHRA, CDR2 YSYEKL. V trimming: 3 bases; J trimming: 3 bases; junction bases outside the gene matches: 8. The CDR3 bases are TGCGCCAGCAGCCACTACGACAGGGGGCTATTCTACGAGCAGTACTTC. Its translation: CASSHYDRGLFYEQYF.

The chain carries TRBV7-9 and TRBJ2-3; D ambiguous. CDR1 is SEHNR, CDR2 FQNEAQ, per germline (reference sequence). With 6 bases removed from V and 2 bases from J, the gap between germline ends came to 15 bases. The length of the CDR3 is 15 residues. This chain's CDR3 is CASSLTPNPTDTQYF. CDR3 bases: TGTGCCAGCAGTTTAACCCCCAACCCCACAGATACGCAGTATTTT.

This sequence joins TRBV5-1 and TRBJ2-5; a weak D match, TRBD2 (7 bases). The CDR3 loop spans 15 amino acids. The V gene lost 3 bases and the J gene lost 1 base, with 13 bases spanning the gap. Germline assignment: CDR1 SGHRS and CDR2 YFSETQ. The CDR3 nucleotides read TGCGCCAGCAGCTCCCAGGGGAGGGCCCAAGAGACCCAGTACTTC. Protein product: CASSSQGRAQETQYF.

Of note for this clone: This sample includes further DNA sequences coding for the same CDR3. The chain combines TRBV5-1 with TRBJ1-2; TRBD1 agrees at 8 bases. Per germline, CDR1 SGHRS and CDR2 YFSETQ. The CDR3 loop spans 13 amino acids. Unmatched junction bases numbered 6, after V lost 4 bases and J lost 7 bases. The CDR3 nucleotides are TGCGCCAGCAGCCCCGGACAGGGAGGTGGCTACACCTTC. This encodes CASSPGQGGGYTF. The whole variable domain, remainder taken from reference TRBV5-1 and TRBJ1-2, is KAGVTQTPRYLIKTRGQQVTLSCSPISGHRSVSWYQQTPGQGLQFLFEYFSETQRNKGNFPGRFSGRQFSNSRSEMNVSTLELGDSALYLCASSPGQGGGYTFGSGTRLTVV.

V gene TRBV7-9 combines with J gene TRBJ1-4; D perhaps matches TRBD1 (5 bases). Trimming stripped 4 bases from V and 7 bases from J, with 13 bases between. Germline V gene lookup returns CDR1 SEHNR and CDR2 FQNEAQ (reference sequence). The CDR3 contains 14 residues. The CDR3 DNA is TGTGCCAGCAGCTCAGGGAACGAAGGTGAAAAACTGTTTTTT. It is translated as CASSSGNEGEKLFF.

This chain links TRBV6-1 with TRBJ2-7; D gene unclear. The V gene lost 3 bases and the J gene lost 0 bases, with 9 bases spanning the gap. CDR1 and CDR2 from the germline V gene are MNHNS and SASEGT. This CDR3 comprises 14 residues. The CDR3 DNA sequence: TGTGCCAGCAGTGAGATGCGTTTCTCCTACGAGCAGTACTTC. It specifies CASSEMRFSYEQYF.

This chain connects TRBV2 to TRBJ1-1; perhaps TRBD1 as D (5 bases). Per germline, CDR1 SNHLY and CDR2 FYNNEI. The CDR3 is made up of 14 amino acids. Between the trimmed V and J ends, which lost 6 bases and 3 bases, there was a span of 14 bases. CDR3 in amino acids: CASRLQVGDTEAFF. CDR3 sequence (DNA): TGTGCCAGCAGACTACAGGTTGGGGACACTGAAGCTTTCTTT.

The chain joins TRBV7-9 to TRBJ1-3; 8 bases are a match to TRBD1. CDR1 is SEHNR, CDR2 FQNEAQ, per germline (reference sequence). This CDR3 region has 14 residues. The CDR3 sequence is CAHKGQGAENTIYF. The CDR3 bases are TGTGCACATAAAGGGCAGGGGGCCGAAAACACCATATATTTT.

The V and J genes are TRBV11-2 and TRBJ2-5; tentative D call: TRBD2 (5 bases). CDR3 length: 13 residues. Per germline, CDR1 SGHAT and CDR2 FQNNGV. The germline V and J ends were trimmed by 5 bases and 4 bases, with 11 bases remaining between them. The CDR3 loop reads CASSQDYIETQYF. The CDR3, as DNA: TGTGCCAGCAGCCAAGACTATATAGAGACCCAGTACTTC.

The chain uses TRBV19 and TRBJ1-2; D unresolved. CDR1 and CDR2 (germline): LNHDA, SQIVND (reference sequence). Trimming took off 0 bases at V and 6 bases at J, with 14 bases between the two ends. The CDR3 has 15 amino acids. CDR3 loop: CASSIDQWPADGYTF. The CDR3 DNA reads TGTGCCAGTAGTATAGATCAGTGGCCAGCGGATGGCTACACCTTC.

This chain links TRBV7-6 with TRBJ1-4; D is unresolved. There are 14 residues in the CDR3. The germline V gene has CDR1 SGHVS and CDR2 FNYEAQ. V lost 4 bases to trimming and J lost 10 bases, with 16 bases between them. CDR3 bases: TGTGCCAGCAGCTCCGGTGAAGGGCTGGTAAAACTGTTTTTT. Amino acids: CASSSGEGLVKLFF.

The chain joins TRBV10-1 to TRBJ1-1; D may be TRBD1 (5 bases). Germline lookup yields CDR1 WNHNN and CDR2 SYGVQD (reference sequence). This CDR3 is 13 amino acids long. V was shortened by 10 bases and J by 1 base, with 13 bases between the two germline ends. CDR3 DNA: TGCGCCACCTCCCTTAGGGGGAACACTGAAGCTTTCTTT. Translation: CATSLRGNTEAFF.

The chain recombines TRBV5-5 with TRBJ2-7, with 10 bases fitting TRBD2. CDR3 length equals 15 residues. Germline V gives CDR1 SGHKS, CDR2 YYEKEE (reference sequence). V lost 3 bases and J lost 5; bases outside the gene matches: 8. The CDR3 spells CASSSSGGAFNEQYF. CDR3 DNA sequence: TGTGCCAGCAGCTCCAGCGGGGGGGCATTTAACGAGCAGTACTTC.